Listed below are T cell receptor beta chains from one sample, sequenced in a study of blood T cell repertoires in COVID-19. Clones were sequenced by immunoSEQ multiplex PCR, and TCRdb holds only the in-frame ones, with some missing. Here the sample spans just over 250,000 clones, 80% to 90% being singletons. The sequenced sample was peripheral blood. The source is a woman aged 65 to 85 with COVID-19, enrolled during active disease. Both conserved end residues are part of each CDR3. Fields, in order: J gene, V gene, clone size, D gene, CDR3 protein, CDR3 DNA. The D gene is left open where the match is weak. The listing skips clone size in some rows; elsewhere it reads once, few, many or a size class.

J gene: TRBJ1-6
V gene: TRBV28
clone size: -
D gene: TRBD1
CDR3 protein: CASSSTGFGNSPLHF
CDR3 DNA: TGTGCCAGCAGTTCGACAGGGTTTGGAAATTCACCCCTCCACTTT

J gene: TRBJ2-2
V gene: TRBV24-1
clone size: -
D gene: -
CDR3 protein: CATMSGRTGELFF
CDR3 DNA: TGTGCCACCATGTCAGGGCGGACCGGGGAGCTGTTTTTT

J gene: TRBJ1-2
V gene: TRBV12-3/TRBV12-4
clone size: -
D gene: -
CDR3 protein: CASSLGRTYGYTF
CDR3 DNA: TGTGCCAGCAGTTTGGGGCGGACCTATGGCTACACCTTC

J gene: TRBJ2-5
V gene: TRBV2
clone size: once
D gene: TRBD2
CDR3 protein: CASSAKLEGTRYF
CDR3 DNA: TGTGCCAGCAGTGCTAAACTTGAGGGGACTAGGTACTTC

J gene: TRBJ1-4
V gene: TRBV30
clone size: -
D gene: TRBD1
CDR3 protein: CACTGTAKEKLFF
CDR3 DNA: TGTGCCTGCACCGGGACAGCTAAGGAAAAACTGTTTTTT

J gene: TRBJ1-5
V gene: TRBV6-2/TRBV6-3
clone size: -
D gene: TRBD1
CDR3 protein: CASSSRQGEDQPQHF
CDR3 DNA: TGTGCCAGCAGTTCGCGACAGGGAGAGGATCAGCCCCAGCATTTT

J gene: TRBJ2-5
V gene: TRBV5-1
clone size: -
D gene: TRBD2
CDR3 protein: CASSLQFGTSGSRETQYF
CDR3 DNA: TGCGCCAGCAGCTTGCAATTCGGGACTAGCGGGAGTCGGGAGACCCAGTACTTC

J gene: TRBJ2-3
V gene: TRBV5-1
clone size: -
D gene: -
CDR3 protein: CASSLAPLTDTQYF
CDR3 DNA: TGCGCCAGCAGCTTGGCCCCCCTCACAGATACGCAGTATTTT

J gene: TRBJ1-5
V gene: TRBV20-1
clone size: -
D gene: -
CDR3 protein: CSASRWGQQPQHF
CDR3 DNA: TGCAGTGCTAGTCGGTGGGGGCAGCAGCCCCAGCATTTT

J gene: TRBJ1-1
V gene: TRBV4-3
clone size: -
D gene: -
CDR3 protein: CASSQDRGNTEAFF
CDR3 DNA: TGCGCCAGCAGCCAAGATAGGGGGAACACTGAAGCTTTCTTT

J gene: TRBJ1-5
V gene: TRBV7-2
clone size: -
D gene: -
CDR3 protein: CASSLAGHSSSNQPQHF
CDR3 DNA: TGTGCCAGCAGCTTAGCGGGGCACTCTAGTAGCAATCAGCCCCAGCATTTT

J gene: TRBJ2-1
V gene: TRBV10-1
clone size: few
D gene: TRBD2
CDR3 protein: CASSESSGPYNEQFF
CDR3 DNA: TGCGCCAGCAGTGAATCTAGCGGGCCCTACAATGAGCAGTTCTTC

J gene: TRBJ1-2
V gene: TRBV19
clone size: -
D gene: -
CDR3 protein: CASSISVVARDYGYTF
CDR3 DNA: TGTGCCAGTAGTATTTCTGTCGTGGCCCGGGACTATGGCTACACCTTC

J gene: TRBJ1-5
V gene: TRBV24-1
clone size: -
D gene: TRBD1
CDR3 protein: CATSGPGQGGGQPQHF
CDR3 DNA: TGTGCCACCAGTGGCCCGGGACAGGGTGGGGGTCAGCCCCAGCATTTT

J gene: TRBJ1-6
V gene: TRBV6-5
clone size: -
D gene: TRBD1
CDR3 protein: CASSPQGFNSPLHF
CDR3 DNA: TGTGCCAGCAGTCCACAGGGGTTTAATTCACCCCTCCACTTT

J gene: TRBJ1-4
V gene: TRBV6-6
clone size: -
D gene: -
CDR3 protein: CASSYSSGEKLFF
CDR3 DNA: TGTGCCAGCAGTTACTCATCGGGTGAAAAACTGTTTTTT

J gene: TRBJ2-2
V gene: TRBV7-2
clone size: -
D gene: -
CDR3 protein: CASSLKRTGSGELFF
CDR3 DNA: TGTGCCAGCAGCCTCAAGAGGACTGGATCCGGGGAGCTGTTTTTT

J gene: TRBJ1-1
V gene: TRBV7-9
clone size: -
D gene: -
CDR3 protein: CASSFPQAEAFF
CDR3 DNA: TGTGCCAGCAGCTTCCCCCAAGCAGAAGCTTTCTTT

J gene: TRBJ2-5
V gene: TRBV6-5
clone size: -
D gene: -
CDR3 protein: CASTTGLQETQYF
CDR3 DNA: TGTGCCAGCACTACAGGGCTGCAAGAGACCCAGTACTTC

J gene: TRBJ1-5
V gene: TRBV6-6
clone size: -
D gene: -
CDR3 protein: CASSAPGSNQPQHF
CDR3 DNA: TGTGCCAGCAGTGCCCCGGGGAGCAATCAGCCCCAGCATTTT

J gene: TRBJ2-7
V gene: TRBV9
clone size: -
D gene: TRBD1
CDR3 protein: CASSPSPRGRIHEQYF
CDR3 DNA: TGTGCCAGCAGCCCTAGTCCCAGGGGGCGCATCCACGAGCAGTACTTC

J gene: TRBJ2-3
V gene: TRBV20-1
clone size: -
D gene: TRBD2
CDR3 protein: CSASSTSGNTDTQYF
CDR3 DNA: TGCAGTGCTAGTTCCACTAGCGGAAACACAGATACGCAGTATTTT

J gene: TRBJ1-1
V gene: TRBV30
clone size: -
D gene: -
CDR3 protein: CAWSLGENTEAFF
CDR3 DNA: TGTGCCTGGAGTTTGGGAGAGAACACTGAAGCTTTCTTT

J gene: TRBJ2-7
V gene: TRBV27
clone size: -
D gene: -
CDR3 protein: CASSLLLARSSYEQYF
CDR3 DNA: TGTGCCAGCAGTTTATTGCTGGCCCGAAGCTCCTACGAGCAGTACTTC

J gene: TRBJ1-1
V gene: TRBV6-5
clone size: once
D gene: -
CDR3 protein: CASSFLSGEAFF
CDR3 DNA: TGTGCCAGCAGTTTCTTGTCGGGAGAAGCTTTCTTT

J gene: TRBJ2-1
V gene: TRBV2
clone size: -
D gene: TRBD2
CDR3 protein: CASSEDSGRDNEQFF
CDR3 DNA: TGTGCCAGCAGTGAAGATAGCGGGAGGGACAATGAGCAGTTCTTC

J gene: TRBJ2-2
V gene: TRBV5-1
clone size: -
D gene: TRBD2
CDR3 protein: CASSPGFLTSGRASDTGELFF
CDR3 DNA: TGCGCCAGCAGCCCGGGGTTTTTGACTAGCGGGAGGGCCTCGGACACCGGGGAGCTGTTTTTT

J gene: TRBJ1-1
V gene: TRBV5-4
clone size: -
D gene: TRBD1
CDR3 protein: CASSLAGGNTEAFF
CDR3 DNA: TGTGCCAGCAGCTTGGCAGGGGGGAACACTGAAGCTTTCTTT

J gene: TRBJ1-4
V gene: TRBV28
clone size: -
D gene: TRBD1
CDR3 protein: CASSPLLGQGTEKLFF
CDR3 DNA: TGTGCCAGCAGCCCTTTGTTAGGACAGGGAACTGAAAAACTGTTTTTT

J gene: TRBJ1-2
V gene: TRBV5-4
clone size: -
D gene: -
CDR3 protein: CASSTQQGSGYGYTF
CDR3 DNA: TGTGCCAGCAGCACGCAACAGGGCTCCGGCTATGGCTACACCTTC

J gene: TRBJ1-4
V gene: TRBV12-3/TRBV12-4
clone size: -
D gene: TRBD1
CDR3 protein: CASGQANNEKLFF
CDR3 DNA: TGTGCCAGCGGACAGGCAAATAATGAAAAACTGTTTTTT

J gene: TRBJ1-2
V gene: TRBV15
clone size: -
D gene: -
CDR3 protein: CATSREMDSNYGYTF
CDR3 DNA: TGTGCCACCAGCAGGGAGATGGACAGCAACTATGGCTACACCTTC

J gene: TRBJ2-7
V gene: TRBV6-2/TRBV6-3
clone size: -
D gene: -
CDR3 protein: CASSALGGSYEQYF
CDR3 DNA: TGTGCCAGCAGTGCCTTGGGGGGCTCCTACGAGCAGTACTTC

J gene: TRBJ1-1
V gene: TRBV6-2/TRBV6-3
clone size: -
D gene: -
CDR3 protein: CASSSFTEPHEAFF
CDR3 DNA: TGTGCCAGCAGTTCCTTTACAGAGCCCCATGAAGCTTTCTTT

J gene: TRBJ1-1
V gene: TRBV19
clone size: -
D gene: -
CDR3 protein: CASSILPRQQAFF
CDR3 DNA: TGTGCCAGTAGTATCCTTCCCCGACAGCAAGCTTTCTTT

J gene: TRBJ2-6
V gene: TRBV5-6
clone size: -
D gene: -
CDR3 protein: CASSFFRIFIISGANVLTF
CDR3 DNA: TGTGCCAGCAGCTTTTTTAGAATTTTTATTATCTCTGGGGCCAACGTCCTGACTTTC

J gene: TRBJ1-1
V gene: TRBV30
clone size: -
D gene: TRBD1
CDR3 protein: CAWSGGGHTEAFF
CDR3 DNA: TGTGCCTGGAGTGGAGGGGGCCACACTGAAGCTTTCTTT

J gene: TRBJ2-5
V gene: TRBV28
clone size: -
D gene: -
CDR3 protein: CASTTQTTQYF
CDR3 DNA: TGTGCCAGCACCACTCAAACGACCCAGTACTTC

J gene: TRBJ2-5
V gene: TRBV19
clone size: -
D gene: TRBD2
CDR3 protein: CASSKSGLEETQYF
CDR3 DNA: TGTGCCAGTAGCAAGTCCGGACTAGAAGAGACCCAGTACTTC

J gene: TRBJ2-3
V gene: TRBV7-7
clone size: -
D gene: -
CDR3 protein: CASSLGRAADTQYF
CDR3 DNA: TGTGCTAGCAGCTTAGGCAGGGCCGCAGATACGCAGTATTTT

J gene: TRBJ1-3
V gene: TRBV7-2
clone size: -
D gene: -
CDR3 protein: CASSLGVRERGNTIYF
CDR3 DNA: TGTGCCAGCAGCCTCGGAGTCCGGGAAAGAGGAAACACCATATATTTT

J gene: TRBJ2-3
V gene: TRBV6-5
clone size: -
D gene: -
CDR3 protein: CASSRRGDTQYF
CDR3 DNA: TGTGCCAGCAGTAGAAGAGGGGATACGCAGTATTTT

J gene: TRBJ2-1
V gene: TRBV7-7
clone size: once
D gene: TRBD2
CDR3 protein: CASSLLAGSNEQFF
CDR3 DNA: TGTGCTAGCAGCTTACTAGCGGGAAGCAATGAGCAGTTCTTC

J gene: TRBJ1-4
V gene: TRBV5-1
clone size: -
D gene: TRBD1
CDR3 protein: CASCPLDRGGEKLFF
CDR3 DNA: TGCGCCAGCTGCCCTCTCGACAGGGGAGGGGAAAAACTGTTTTTT

J gene: TRBJ1-5
V gene: TRBV7-2
clone size: -
D gene: -
CDR3 protein: CASSLFGVLNNQPQHF
CDR3 DNA: TGTGCCAGCAGCTTATTCGGGGTCCTTAACAATCAGCCCCAGCATTTT

J gene: TRBJ2-7
V gene: TRBV4-2
clone size: -
D gene: TRBD1
CDR3 protein: CASSYYRGPYEQYF
CDR3 DNA: TGTGCCAGCAGCTACTACAGGGGTCCCTACGAGCAGTACTTC

J gene: TRBJ2-7
V gene: TRBV10-3
clone size: -
D gene: TRBD2
CDR3 protein: CAISESKTSGSGWYEQYF
CDR3 DNA: TGTGCCATCAGTGAGTCGAAGACTAGCGGGAGCGGGTGGTACGAGCAGTACTTC

J gene: TRBJ1-2
V gene: TRBV9
clone size: -
D gene: TRBD1
CDR3 protein: CASSVGTAFGYTF
CDR3 DNA: TGTGCCAGCAGCGTTGGGACAGCGTTCGGCTACACCTTC

J gene: TRBJ2-7
V gene: TRBV19
clone size: -
D gene: TRBD2
CDR3 protein: CASSSILLAGYQQYF
CDR3 DNA: TGTGCCAGTAGCTCGATCCTACTAGCGGGATATCAGCAGTACTTC

J gene: TRBJ2-3
V gene: TRBV19
clone size: -
D gene: -
CDR3 protein: CASSIDRGGSTQYF
CDR3 DNA: TGTGCCAGTAGTATAGATCGGGGTGGTTCGACGCAGTATTTT

J gene: TRBJ1-6
V gene: TRBV20-1
clone size: -
D gene: -
CDR3 protein: CSASGHSSSYNSPLHF
CDR3 DNA: TGCAGTGCTAGTGGTCATTCGAGCTCCTATAATTCACCCCTCCACTTT

J gene: TRBJ1-5
V gene: TRBV15
clone size: -
D gene: TRBD1
CDR3 protein: CATSKLRDSFNQPQHF
CDR3 DNA: TGTGCCACCAGCAAACTCCGGGACAGCTTCAATCAGCCCCAGCATTTT

J gene: TRBJ2-3
V gene: TRBV5-1
clone size: -
D gene: TRBD2
CDR3 protein: CASSLALGTSGRRTDTQYF
CDR3 DNA: TGCGCCAGCAGCTTGGCATTGGGGACTAGCGGGAGAAGGACAGATACGCAGTATTTT

J gene: TRBJ2-1
V gene: TRBV19
clone size: -
D gene: -
CDR3 protein: CASSTRGLMQREQFF
CDR3 DNA: TGTGCCAGTAGTACACGGGGACTCATGCAAAGGGAGCAGTTCTTC

J gene: TRBJ2-5
V gene: TRBV5-1
clone size: -
D gene: TRBD2
CDR3 protein: CASSRVSGSLSETQYF
CDR3 DNA: TGCGCCAGCAGCCGGGTTAGCGGGAGTTTGTCAGAGACCCAGTACTTC

J gene: TRBJ1-4
V gene: TRBV6-1
clone size: -
D gene: -
CDR3 protein: CASSEGHRSNEKLFF
CDR3 DNA: TGTGCCAGCAGTGAGGGACACCGGTCAAATGAAAAACTGTTTTTT

J gene: TRBJ1-2
V gene: TRBV6-1
clone size: -
D gene: TRBD1
CDR3 protein: CASSDIVTGDRSYTF
CDR3 DNA: TGTGCCAGCAGTGATATCGTGACAGGGGATAGGAGCTACACCTTC

J gene: TRBJ1-2
V gene: TRBV28
clone size: -
D gene: TRBD1
CDR3 protein: CASSPGTGARGYTF
CDR3 DNA: TGTGCCAGCAGTCCCGGGACAGGGGCGCGGGGCTACACCTTC

J gene: TRBJ2-2
V gene: TRBV5-1
clone size: -
D gene: -
CDR3 protein: CASSLGGGSGELFF
CDR3 DNA: TGCGCCAGCAGCTTGGGCGGGGGCTCCGGGGAGCTGTTTTTT